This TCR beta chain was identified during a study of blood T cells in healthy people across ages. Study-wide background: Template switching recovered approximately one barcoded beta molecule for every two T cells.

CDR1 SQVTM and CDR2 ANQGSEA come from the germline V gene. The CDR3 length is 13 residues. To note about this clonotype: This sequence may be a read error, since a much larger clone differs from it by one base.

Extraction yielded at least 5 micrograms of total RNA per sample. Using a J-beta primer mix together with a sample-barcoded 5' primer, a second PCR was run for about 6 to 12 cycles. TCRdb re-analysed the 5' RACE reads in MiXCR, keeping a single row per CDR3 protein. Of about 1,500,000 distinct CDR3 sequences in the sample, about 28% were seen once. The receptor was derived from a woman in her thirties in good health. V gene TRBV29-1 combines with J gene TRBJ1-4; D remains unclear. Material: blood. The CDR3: CNAVEPRSEKLFF. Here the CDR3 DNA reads TGCAACGCTGTAGAGCCCCGGTCCGAAAAACTGTTTTTT.